One sample yielded the 27 T cell receptor beta chains listed below, sequenced in a study of T cell responses to AZD1222 COVID-19 vaccine. Assay used: immunoSEQ multiplex PCR; TCRdb lists only in-frame clones, some missing. The table lists tens of thousands of clones, 90% of them singletons. The source material was peripheral blood, sampled 28 days after the second AZD1222 dose. The receptors originated from an adult who received the AZD1222 COVID-19 vaccine.

The sample holds one count of this clone. The gene calls are TRBV7-2 and TRBJ1-1, with D uncertain. There are 14 residues in the CDR3. CDR1 and CDR2 (germline): SGHTA, FQGNSA. V shed 5 bases and J shed 5 bases, with 15 bases lying between them. The CDR3 loop is CASSIGRSDTEAFF. The CDR3 nucleotides read TGTGCCAGCAGCATAGGTAGGTCGGATACTGAAGCTTTCTTT. Filled out from reference TRBV7-2 and TRBJ1-1, the complete variable domain reads GAGVSQSPSNKVTEKGKDVELRCDPISGHTALYWYRQSLGQGLEFLIYFQGNSAPDKSGLPSDRFSAERTGGSVSTLTIQRTQQEDSAVYLCASSIGRSDTEAFFGQGTRLTVV.

The chain combines TRBV6-1 with TRBJ1-3; D remains ambiguous. The CDR3 runs to 15 residues. The ends were cut back, 2 bases at V and 2 bases at J, with 10 bases in the middle. CDR1 MNHNS and CDR2 SASEGT come from the germline V gene. As DNA, the CDR3 is TGTGCCAGCAGTGAAAGGCAGTTAGCTGGAAACACCATATATTTT. Protein sequence: CASSERQLAGNTIYF.

The chain recombines TRBV4-1 with TRBJ2-7, with a weak D call TRBD2 (6 bases). Germline V CDR1 and CDR2: MGHRA, YSYEKL. V gave up 1 base and J gave up 6 bases, with 16 bases separating them. This CDR3 has 15 residues. Here the CDR3 reads CASSQAGEAEGEQYF. CDR3 coding DNA: TGCGCCAGCAGCCAAGCCGGGGAGGCGGAGGGCGAGCAGTACTTC.

The chain has TRBV5-1 and TRBJ1-2, with 7 nucleotides matching TRBD1. The V gene's germline CDR1 is SGHRS and CDR2 YFSETQ. This CDR3 is 17 amino acids long. Trimming at V came to 3 bases and at J to 6 bases, leaving 17 bases not matched to a gene. The CDR3 spells CASSSYGQAAMMDGYTF. CDR3 sequence (DNA): TGCGCCAGCAGCTCTTATGGACAGGCGGCGATGATGGATGGCTACACCTTC.

The genes are TRBV18 and TRBJ1-4; 11 bases line up with TRBD1. CDR3 length: 14 residues. Germline-derived CDR1 and CDR2 are KGHSH and LQKENI. V lost 6 bases, J lost 6 bases, and 3 bases stayed unmatched. Written as DNA, the CDR3 is TGTGCCAGCTCGCGGGACAGGGGGTATGAAAAACTGTTTTTT. Amino acid sequence: CASSRDRGYEKLFF.

This sequence joins TRBV27 and TRBJ1-5; D not certain. Germline values: CDR1 MNHEY, CDR2 SMNVEV (reference sequence). The CDR3 has 15 residues. Trimming removed 6 bases from V and 5 bases from J, with 17 bases in between. CDR3 protein: CASRGSGREHQPQHF. The CDR3 coding sequence is TGTGCCAGCAGGGGGAGCGGGAGGGAACATCAGCCCCAGCATTTT.

Points on this clone: Other DNA variants within this sample encode the same CDR3. The chain links TRBV2 to TRBJ1-1; D not certain. CDR1 is SNHLY, CDR2 FYNNEI, per germline. Trimming removed 7 bases from V and 1 base from J, with 7 bases in between. This CDR3 is 12 amino acids long. CDR3 in DNA: TGTGCCAGCACAAGGGAGAACACTGAAGCTTTCTTT. Its protein is CASTRENTEAFF.

This clone was seen only once. The DNA for the CDR3 is TGTGCCAGCAGCTTAGGGGGACAGGGTGCTGAAGCTTTCTTT. This encodes CASSLGGQGAEAFF. This chain joins TRBV11-3 and TRBJ1-1, with TRBD1 matching 9 bases. CDR1 SGHNT and CDR2 YENEEA come from the germline V gene. V lost 1 base, J lost 6 bases, and 3 bases stayed unmatched. This CDR3 spans 14 amino acids.

This chain connects TRBV6-2 or TRBV6-3 to TRBJ2-1; 9 bases map to TRBD2. The CDR3 spans 15 residues. The germline V gene has CDR1 MNHEY and CDR2 SVGEGT. J was trimmed by 6 bases and V by 5 bases; bases with no gene match: 8. CDR3 sequence (DNA): TGTGCCAGCAGTGTGGCGCGGGAGGGCCGCAATGAGCAGTTCTTC. Its protein is CASSVAREGRNEQFF.

This chain uses TRBV2 with TRBJ2-4; the D call may be TRBD1 or TRBD2 (5 bases each). The CDR3 spans 15 residues. CDR1 and CDR2 (germline): SNHLY, FYNNEI. Trimming stripped 6 bases from V and 1 base from J, with 13 bases between. CDR3 DNA sequence: TGTGCCAGCAGCCCTAGCTGGGGGGCCAAAAACATTCAGTACTTC. It yields the protein CASSPSWGAKNIQYF. Variable domain in full (rest from reference TRBV2 and TRBJ2-4): EPEVTQTPSHQVTQMGQEVILRCVPISNHLYFYWYRQILGQKVEFLVSFYNNEISEKSEIFDDQFSVERPDGSNFTLKIRSTKLEDSAMYFCASSPSWGAKNIQYFGAGTRLSVL.

The chain is built from TRBV25-1 and TRBJ2-7, with 8 bases identical to TRBD1. V was clipped by 3 bases and J by 1 base; unmatched bases: 2. In germline, CDR1 is MGHDK, CDR2 SYGVNS. The length of the CDR3 is 14 residues. The CDR3 coding sequence is TGTGCCAGCAGTGATGACAGGGGTTCCTACGAGCAGTACTTC. This sequence encodes CASSDDRGSYEQYF.

This rearrangement joins TRBV7-6 to TRBJ2-5; 10 positions agree with TRBD2. CDR3 length: 16 amino acids. Germline lookup yields CDR1 SGHVS and CDR2 FNYEAQ. V shed 5 bases, J shed 5 bases, and the junction held 11 bases outside the gene matches. The CDR3 bases are TGTGCCAGCAGCACCCCGACTAGCGGGTCTCAGGAGACCCAGTACTTC. It is translated as CASSTPTSGSQETQYF. Filled out from reference TRBV7-6 and TRBJ2-5, the complete variable domain reads GAGVSQSPRYKVTKRGQDVALRCDPISGHVSLYWYRQALGQGPEFLTYFNYEAQQDKSGLPNDRFSAERPEGSISTLTIQRTEQRDSAMYRCASSTPTSGSQETQYFGPGTRLLVL.

V is TRBV24-1 and J is TRBJ1-2; D is possibly TRBD1 (6 bases). The CDR3 runs to 13 residues. Looked up from germline, CDR1 is KGHDR and CDR2 is SFDVKD. V lost 3 bases, J lost 4 bases, and 8 bases lay in between. The CDR3 DNA reads TGTGCCACCAGTGATCAGGGGCTCTATGGCTACACCTTC. Translated: CATSDQGLYGYTF.

This chain joins TRBV6-5 and TRBJ1-1, with D perhaps matching TRBD1 (5 bases). The CDR3 sequence is 11 residues long. Germline-derived CDR1 and CDR2 are MNHEY and SVGAGI. Trimming cost V 6 bases and J 7 bases, with 9 bases left between them. CDR3 sequence reads: CASRGGDEAFF. The DNA of the CDR3 is TGTGCCAGCAGAGGAGGGGATGAAGCTTTCTTT.

In this sample, this clone turned up once. The chain joins TRBV12-3 or TRBV12-4 to TRBJ1-4, with a weak D call TRBD1 (6 bases). The length of the CDR3 is 11 residues. The V gene lost 2 bases and the J gene lost 14 bases, with 9 bases spanning the gap. The CDR3 loop is CASSLRDNLFF. The CDR3 nucleotides are TGTGCCAGCAGTTTACGGGACAATCTGTTTTTT.

This clone turned up a few times. The chain joins TRBV14 to TRBJ2-7; D is ambiguous. V was clipped by 0 bases and J by 5 bases, with 5 bases between them. The CDR3 loop spans 12 amino acids. The V gene's germline CDR1 is SGHDN and CDR2 FVKESK. The CDR3 loop is CASSQEGNEQYF. DNA for the CDR3: TGTGCCAGCAGCCAAGAAGGGAACGAGCAGTACTTC.

The rearrangement uses TRBV24-1 and TRBJ2-3; D might be TRBD1 or TRBD2, each matching 6 bases. V lost 5 bases, J lost 2 bases, and 16 bases lay in between. The CDR3 covers 16 residues. Germline V gene lookup returns CDR1 KGHDR and CDR2 SFDVKD. The DNA of the CDR3 is TGTGCCACCAGTGGGGCGGGACAAAAAAACACAGATACGCAGTATTTT. Translating it yields CATSGAGQKNTDTQYF.

The chain recombines TRBV29-1 with TRBJ2-7; no definite D call. Germline CDR1 is SQVTM and CDR2 is ANQGSEA. With 6 bases removed from V and 3 bases from J, the gap between germline ends came to 12 bases. The CDR3 has 12 residues. The CDR3 is CSVRTTLYEQYF. CDR3 in DNA: TGCAGCGTGAGAACGACCCTCTACGAGCAGTACTTC.

The V and J genes are TRBV6-6 and TRBJ1-1, with a tentative D call TRBD1 (5 bases). This CDR3 is 12 amino acids long. V shed 5 bases and J shed 11 bases, with 15 bases lying between them. Per germline, CDR1 MNHNY and CDR2 SVGAGI (reference sequence). The CDR3 DNA follows: TGTGCCAGCAGTCCACCGGACACCGGGGCTTTCTTT. Translated: CASSPPDTGAFF.

The rearrangement uses TRBV5-4 and TRBJ1-4; 12 nucleotides match TRBD1. The CDR3 extends over 16 amino acids. Germline values: CDR1 SGHNT, CDR2 YYREEE (reference sequence). J gave up 8 bases and V 4 bases, and 9 bases lay outside the gene matches. The CDR3 DNA is TGTGCCAGCAGCCGTAGGGACAGGGGGCTAGGGGAAAAACTGTTTTTT. Translated: CASSRRDRGLGEKLFF.

This sequence joins TRBV24-1 and TRBJ2-7, with D possibly being TRBD2 (5 bases). Between the trimmed V and J ends, which lost 3 bases and 4 bases, there was a span of 9 bases. CDR1 and CDR2 from the germline V gene are KGHDR and SFDVKD. The CDR3 is 13 amino acids. The CDR3 sequence: CATSDAGLYEQYF. The CDR3 region has the DNA TGTGCCACCAGTGATGCCGGACTTTACGAGCAGTACTTC.

This clone was detected only once. The chain links TRBV18 to TRBJ1-1; 8 bases agree with TRBD1. Germline CDR1 is KGHSH and CDR2 is LQKENI. The CDR3 is 15 amino acids. V trimming: 1 base; J trimming: 5 bases; junction bases outside the gene matches: 6. DNA for the CDR3: TGTGCCAGCTCACCACGAGCAGGGGGCGAAACTGAAGCTTTCTTT. It codes for CASSPRAGGETEAFF.

J is TRBJ2-2 and V is TRBV7-2, with D perhaps TRBD2 (6 bases). The CDR3 runs to 13 residues. Germline V gene sequence: CDR1 SGHTA, CDR2 FQGNSA. Trimming removed 5 bases from V and 7 bases from J, with 11 bases in between. The CDR3 loop is CASSPSGVGELFF. The CDR3 DNA follows: TGTGCCAGCAGCCCCTCGGGGGTCGGGGAGCTGTTTTTT.

V gene TRBV24-1 combines with J gene TRBJ2-1; no clear D. The CDR3 totals 15 residues. Trimming shortened V by 2 bases and J by 1 base, and 8 bases separated the two germline ends. Germline V gives CDR1 KGHDR, CDR2 SFDVKD. CDR3 DNA sequence: TGTGCCACCAGTGATTGGCTGGGTTCCTACAATGAGCAGTTCTTC. Residues: CATSDWLGSYNEQFF.

V is TRBV11-3 and J is TRBJ1-1; D remains unclear. The CDR3 covers 11 residues. Trimming took 5 bases from V and 5 from J, leaving 6 bases between them. Germline V gene sequence: CDR1 SGHNT, CDR2 YENEEA. CDR3 amino acids: CASSLWTEAFF. The CDR3 coding sequence is TGTGCCAGCAGCCTTTGGACTGAAGCTTTCTTT.

J is TRBJ2-7 and V is TRBV24-1, with 11 bases matching TRBD2. CDR1 is KGHDR and CDR2 is SFDVKD in the germline V gene. Germline trimming cut 3 bases from V and 4 bases from J; bases unmatched to any gene: 4. The CDR3 is 15 amino acids. CDR3 sequence: CATSDLAGGIYEQYF. DNA for the CDR3: TGTGCCACCAGTGATCTAGCGGGAGGAATATACGAGCAGTACTTC.

V is TRBV12-3 or TRBV12-4 and J is TRBJ2-7, with D uncertain. This CDR3 has 13 amino acids. Trimming cost V 2 bases and J 2 bases, with 7 bases left between them. CDR3 DNA: TGTGCCAGCAGTTTACCTGGGACCTACGAGCAGTACTTC. As protein: CASSLPGTYEQYF.